This T cell receptor (beta chain) is drawn from a study of cytotoxic CD8 clonotypes in ibrutinib-treated CLL. This table comes from immunoSEQ multiplex PCR, and its TCRdb copy is limited to in-frame clones, with some not included. This table holds 200,000 to 250,000 clones, just over 70% found once. The germline gives CDR1 SGHKS, CDR2 YYEKEE (reference sequence). V lost 3 bases to trimming and J lost 9 bases, with 22 bases between them. This CDR3 has 16 amino acids. The V call is TRBV5-5, the J call TRBJ2-1; TRBD2 is a possible D gene (6 bases). The receptor was derived from a human donor with chronic lymphocytic leukemia. This material consisted of PBMCs, taken after 12 months of ibrutinib treatment. DNA of the CDR3: TGTGCCAGCAGCTCCGGCGTTTGGGGGGTGGGAGGTGAGCAGTTCTTC. Protein: CASSSGVWGVGGEQFF. The full variable domain, with the rest looked up from reference TRBV5-5 and TRBJ2-1, is DAGVTQSPTHLIKTRGQQVTLRCSPISGHKSVSWYQQVLGQGPQFIFQYYEKEERGRGNFPDRFSARQFPNYSSELNVNALLLGDSALYLCASSSGVWGVGGEQFFGPGTRLTVL.